This TCR beta chain is drawn from a study of cytomegalovirus exposure and HLA in healthy donors. Study overall: Early release data held 85 million or so unique TCRs from HLA-typed donors.

This clone was seen a handful of times. The antigen is undetermined. The PCR ran on 60 Vbeta and 13 Jbeta primers. Data came from immunoSEQ multiplex PCR; TCRdb stores just in-frame clones and leaves some out. The repertoire has some 190,000 clones, about 80% of them found once; the top ten carry 0.85% to 1.4%. Study-wide results and limits: In a later analysis, TCR association rates varied by HLA locus: DRB1 most, HLA-C fewest. Reports indicate that TCR beta sequences accurately predicted the HLA-A and HLA-B alleles of most subjects. One variant, a missense change in DCLRE1C, was linked in a later analysis to TCR beta V- and J-gene trimming.

Sequencing used PBMCs. The origin of this receptor is a woman in her thirties or forties in good health and CMV-seronegative.

CDR3 bases: TGTGCCAGCACAAGGTCGGGACAGAAGAACACTGAAGCTTTCTTT. It is translated as CASTRSGQKNTEAFF. The chain uses TRBV28 and TRBJ1-1; the match to TRBD1 covers 7 bases. Germline V gives CDR1 MDHEN, CDR2 SYDVKM. Germline trimming cut 7 bases from V and 1 base from J; bases unmatched to any gene: 9. This CDR3 is built from 15 residues.